Detailed here is one T cell receptor beta chain. The antigen remains unidentified. Each CDR3 protein gets one entry after TCRdb re-called the reads with MiXCR. The sample includes about 310,000 distinct CDR3 sequences, about a sixth of them seen just once. With 5 bases removed from V and 0 bases from J, the gap between germline ends came to 10 bases. The CDR3 length is 14 residues. Germline V gene data show CDR1 as SGHVT and CDR2 as SQSDAQ. This specimen comes from a study of T cell repertoires in cytomegalovirus infection. The wider study: In public TCR beta signatures, there were indications of both CMV infection and matching HLA type. Study findings and constraints: Carriers of CMV plus the relevant HLA were identified by cumulative public TCR beta family frequency. CMV-specific TCR beta clonotypes restricted by HLA-C dominated the ex vivo response.

This TCR came from a human donor in good health (CMV status not recorded). Some clones in this sample may be carry-over from other donors' samples. The sample comprised PBMCs. V and J are TRBV7-4 and TRBJ1-1; D unclear. CDR3 in amino acids: CASSMTTVNTEAFF. The CDR3, as DNA: TGTGCCAGCAGCATGACTACCGTGAACACTGAAGCTTTCTTT.